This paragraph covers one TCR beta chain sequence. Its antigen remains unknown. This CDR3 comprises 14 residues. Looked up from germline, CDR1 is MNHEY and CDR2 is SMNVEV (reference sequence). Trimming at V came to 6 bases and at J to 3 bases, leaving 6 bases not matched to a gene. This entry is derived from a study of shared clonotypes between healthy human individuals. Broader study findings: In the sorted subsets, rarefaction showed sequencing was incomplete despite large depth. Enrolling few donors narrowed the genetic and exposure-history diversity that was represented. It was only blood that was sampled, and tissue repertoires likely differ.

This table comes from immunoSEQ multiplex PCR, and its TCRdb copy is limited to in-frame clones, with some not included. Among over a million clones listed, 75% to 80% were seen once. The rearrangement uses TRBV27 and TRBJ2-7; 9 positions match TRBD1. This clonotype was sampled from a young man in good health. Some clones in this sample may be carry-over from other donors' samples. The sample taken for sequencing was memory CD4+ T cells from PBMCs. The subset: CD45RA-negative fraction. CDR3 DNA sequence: TGTGCCAGCAGCCCCACAGGGGGCTTCTACGAGCAGTACTTC. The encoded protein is CASSPTGGFYEQYF.